This TCR beta chain was captured by sequencing in a study of breast tumors, draining lymph nodes, adjacent tissues. Whole-study results and caveats: The lymph node origin of tumor T cells was framed as consistent with a hypothesis, not demonstrated. Tumor TCR diversity was below lymph nodes but above nontumor tissue. Most tumor T cells seemingly derive from lymph node, then expand in tumor.

One entry per CDR3 protein, called by TCRdb with MiXCR from the multiplex PCR reads. Here the sample spans 30,000 to 35,000 distinct CDR3 sequences, roughly 69% being singletons. Germline V gene lookup returns CDR1 MNHNS and CDR2 SASEGT. The CDR3 sequence is 11 residues long. V lost 3 bases to trimming and J lost 5 bases, with 4 bases between them. This clonotype was found once. What it binds is not known. The TCR originated in a female donor with breast cancer. Some clones in this sample may be carry-over from other donors' samples. Sequencing was done on a sample of breast tumor tissue. The chain uses TRBV6-1 and TRBJ1-2; D not resolved. The CDR3 DNA sequence: TGTGCCAGCAGTGATCAGTATGGCTACACCTTC. It encodes CASSDQYGYTF.